These T cell receptor beta chains were read from a single sample in a study of T-cell memory formation after mild COVID-19. TCRdb used MiXCR to reprocess the 5' RACE reads, holding one entry per CDR3 protein. The data hold about 450,000 distinct CDR3 sequences, with more than 20% observed a single time. What was sequenced was PBMCs or a T cell subset sorted from them (not recorded which). These receptor sequences come from an adult woman who had mild COVID-19 (a few samples of this study predate the infection). Cell type and time point are not known. Each CDR3 is given with its conserved first and last residue. D genes are given only for firm matches. The size field is filled for only some rows; it gives once, few, many or a size class.

TRBJ2-3 | few | TRBV20-1 | - | TGCAGTGCTAGACGGGCCCTGCGCAGCACAGATACGCAGTATTTT | CSARRALRSTDTQYF
TRBJ2-7 | - | TRBV11-2 | TRBD2 | TGTGCCAGCAGCTTAGTTAGCGGGATTCGCTACGAGCAGTACTTC | CASSLVSGIRYEQYF
TRBJ1-2 | - | TRBV7-9 | TRBD1 | TGTGCCAGCAGCCACGGGACAGCCTATGGCTACACCTTC | CASSHGTAYGYTF
TRBJ1-1 | - | TRBV19 | - | TGTGCCAGTAGCAGAACCGGGACGGCTGAAGCTTTCTTT | CASSRTGTAEAFF
TRBJ1-5 | - | TRBV25-1 | - | TGTGCCAGCAGTGAAAGTGGAAGCCATCAGCCCCAGCATTTT | CASSESGSHQPQHF
TRBJ1-5 | - | TRBV6-2/TRBV6-3 | TRBD1 | TGTGCCAGCACCGATTGGGGACAGGGCCCCAAGGAGCCCCAGCATTTT | CASTDWGQGPKEPQHF
TRBJ1-2 | - | TRBV9 | - | TGTGCCAGCAGCGAAAACAGGCACTGCTATGGCTACACCTTC | CASSENRHCYGYTF
TRBJ1-6 | few | TRBV5-1 | TRBD1 | TGCGCCAGCAGCTCTACACAGGGGGATTCACCCCTCCACTTT | CASSSTQGDSPLHF
TRBJ2-1 | - | TRBV25-1 | TRBD1 | TGTGCCAGCACCCCGGGACAGTTTTTTTCCTACAATGAGCAGTTCTTC | CASTPGQFFSYNEQFF
TRBJ2-3 | - | TRBV7-3 | - | TGTGCCAGCAGCTTAACGGGTTTCACAGATACGCAGTATTTT | CASSLTGFTDTQYF
TRBJ1-1 | few | TRBV5-4 | - | TGTGCCAGCAGCTTGGTCGAGGTAGGGAACACTGAAGCTTTCTTT | CASSLVEVGNTEAFF
TRBJ1-1 | - | TRBV24-1 | TRBD1 | TGTGCCACCAGTGATTCTGGGACAGGGGGCACTGAAGCTTTCTTT | CATSDSGTGGTEAFF
TRBJ1-1 | few | TRBV5-1 | - | TGCGCCAGCAGCTTGAACCGGGGCACTGAAGCTTTCTTT | CASSLNRGTEAFF
TRBJ1-1 | - | TRBV21-1 | - | TGTGCCATCTTTACATGGAACACTGAAGCTTTCTTT | CAIFTWNTEAFF